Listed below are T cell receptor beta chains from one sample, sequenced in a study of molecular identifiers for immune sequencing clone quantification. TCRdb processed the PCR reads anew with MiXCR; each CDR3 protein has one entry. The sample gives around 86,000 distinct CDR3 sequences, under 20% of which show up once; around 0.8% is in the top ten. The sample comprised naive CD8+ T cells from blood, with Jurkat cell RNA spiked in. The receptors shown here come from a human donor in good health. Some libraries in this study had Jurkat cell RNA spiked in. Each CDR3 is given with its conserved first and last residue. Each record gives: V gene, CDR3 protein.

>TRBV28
CASSLTSLSRNTQYF
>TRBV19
CASSVGQGPNQPQHF
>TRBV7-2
CASSLAGGLQETQYF
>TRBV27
CASSFTGGSGANVLTF
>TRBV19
CASSRSGGTEAFF
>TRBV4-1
CASSPSDRYEQYF
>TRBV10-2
CASSERSSGGAYEQFF
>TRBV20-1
CSARDGTSATGELFF
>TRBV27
CASSRLTGTGIYYTDTQYF
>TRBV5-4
CASSPTGENTIYF
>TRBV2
CASSEAQGAYEQYF
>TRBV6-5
CASSYGGGYNEQFF
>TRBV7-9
CASNGGGYEQYF
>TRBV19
CASSSQNEQLF
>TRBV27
CASRSSGVDEQYF
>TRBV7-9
CASSDLLAGRETQYF
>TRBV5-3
CASTPPGGVAPEKYGYTF
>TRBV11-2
CASSLMADGYTF
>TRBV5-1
CASSLVSSGISEQFF
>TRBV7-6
CASSLVLTSGIDTDTQYF
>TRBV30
CAWSPNYGYTF
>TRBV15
CATSRDDNGRHNYGYTF
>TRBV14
CASSQVGLAGYYNEQFF
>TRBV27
CASSEPGLASHEQFF
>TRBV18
CASSAPGGTDTQYF
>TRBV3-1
CASSSISLDRVAGELFF
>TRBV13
CASSPVAGTTEAFF
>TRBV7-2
CASSSLTSGHSWEQFF
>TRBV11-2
CASSLESVPADTQYF
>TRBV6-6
CASSYSSGRDILGNTEAFF
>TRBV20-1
CSAAGWQEASYEQYF
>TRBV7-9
CASSARDTYEQYF
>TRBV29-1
CSAGFEPEAFF
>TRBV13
CASSLVGNTGELFF
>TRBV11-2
CAGSLVGTWTDTQYF
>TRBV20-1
CSARERDHTYEQYF
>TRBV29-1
CSVEVSGPNPPGIQYF
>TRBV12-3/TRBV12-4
CASSLQGAADTQYF
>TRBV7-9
CASSPPGTENTGELFF
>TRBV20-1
CSARTGVSTEAFF
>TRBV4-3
CASSQGTGSEQYF
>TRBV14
CASSLPWGHQYF
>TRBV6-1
CASSEVAGGWTEAFF
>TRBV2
CASSGLDTSYEQYF
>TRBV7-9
CASSLADVPMNTEAFF
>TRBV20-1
CSARPVLLVGTDTQYF
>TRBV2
CASSDITSALQETQYF
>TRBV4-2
CASSMESNTEAFF
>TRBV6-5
CASRPWGGTTEAFF
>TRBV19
CASTPGGWAGELFF
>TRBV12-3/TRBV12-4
CASSYTDNQPQHF
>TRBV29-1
CSVEYGVYEQYF
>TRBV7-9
CASSLFPSGRYLNEQFF
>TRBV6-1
CASRELTGTGTFNWNTEAFF
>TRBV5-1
CASSPDGTYEQYF
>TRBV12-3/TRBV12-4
CASSLWRSTDTQYF
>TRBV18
CASSLDRGSRNTEAFF